Listed below are T cell receptor beta chains from one sample, sequenced in a study of blood T cells in healthy people across ages. TCRdb reprocessed the 5' RACE reads with MiXCR, giving one entry per CDR3 protein. Here the sample spans hundreds of thousands of distinct CDR3 sequences, approximately 40% being singletons. The sample taken for sequencing was blood. These TCRs come from a man older than 75 in good health. Each CDR3 is given with its conserved first and last residue. The D gene is left open where the match is weak. Clone size is shown for a subset of rows, as once, few, many or a class of expanded clone.

TRBJ2-1	-	TRBD2	TRBV10-3	TGTGCCATCAGTCCCCTGGGGGGTAGCGGGAGGGCCGGTGAGCAGTTCTTC	CAISPLGGSGRAGEQFF
TRBJ2-1	many	-	TRBV5-1	TGCGCCAGCAGCTTGGGTCAGGCTAGGATATGGAATGAGCAGTTCTTC	CASSLGQARIWNEQFF
TRBJ2-7	few	TRBD2	TRBV7-2	TGTGCCAGCAGCTTAGAAGGTCTAGCGGGAGTCTACGAGCAGTACTTC	CASSLEGLAGVYEQYF
TRBJ2-1	few	-	TRBV20-1	TGCAGTGCTACCCCCCTGAGAAAGGGTGAGCAGTTCTTC	CSATPLRKGEQFF
TRBJ2-6	few	-	TRBV7-3	TGTGCCAGCAGCTTAAGTGTGGGGGCTGGGGCCAACGTCCTGACTTTC	CASSLSVGAGANVLTF
TRBJ2-7	few	-	TRBV12-3/TRBV12-4	TGTGCCAGCAGTTTAGGAGTGTCTCCCGAGCAGTACTTC	CASSLGVSPEQYF
TRBJ1-6	-	TRBD1	TRBV6-2/TRBV6-3	TGTGCCAGCAGGGGGACAGGGGGTAATTCACCCCTCCACTTT	CASRGTGGNSPLHF
TRBJ2-5	-	-	TRBV29-1	TGCAGCGTTGTAGACAGCGGACAGGAGACCCAGTACTTC	CSVVDSGQETQYF
TRBJ1-1	-	TRBD1	TRBV18	TGTGCCAGCTCACCCCGGGACAGGGGCACTGAAGCTTTCTTT	CASSPRDRGTEAFF
TRBJ2-1	few	-	TRBV25-1	TGTGCCAGCAGTGAATATGGTAGCGGAAAATCCTACAATGAGCAGTTCTTC	CASSEYGSGKSYNEQFF
TRBJ2-6	few	-	TRBV27	TGTGCCAGCAGTTTGCCCGGGGGGGCCAACGTCCTGACTTTC	CASSLPGGANVLTF
TRBJ2-1	few	TRBD2	TRBV20-1	TGCAGTGCATACCCTAGCGGTAGATCGTATGAGCAGTTCTTC	CSAYPSGRSYEQFF
TRBJ2-5	few	TRBD1	TRBV6-2/TRBV6-3	TGTGCCAGCAGTTACACTGGACAGGAAGAGACCCAGTACTTC	CASSYTGQEETQYF